This note documents a single TCR beta chain sequence. Germline CDR1 reads SGHKS; CDR2 reads YYEKEE (reference sequence). CDR3 size: 14 residues. The V segment lost 4 bases and the J segment 4 bases; nucleotides outside the gene matches: 7. The TCR cDNA carried a universal primer site and UMIs from 5'RACE template switching. TCRdb reanalysed the 5' RACE reads using MiXCR and keeps one entry per CDR3 protein. The table shows about 320,000 distinct CDR3 sequences, with about 10% occurring only once. These data are taken from a study of T cells after yellow fever vaccination. The TCR was taken from a young man who received the YFV17D yellow fever vaccine. The source was CD4+ T cells sorted from PBMCs, collected 45 days after the yellow fever booster vaccination. The V call is TRBV5-5, the J call TRBJ2-5, with 7 positions matching TRBD1. CDR3 in amino acids: CASSPQGVGETQYF. The CDR3 DNA is TGTGCCAGCAGCCCCCAGGGGGTGGGAGAGACCCAGTACTTC.